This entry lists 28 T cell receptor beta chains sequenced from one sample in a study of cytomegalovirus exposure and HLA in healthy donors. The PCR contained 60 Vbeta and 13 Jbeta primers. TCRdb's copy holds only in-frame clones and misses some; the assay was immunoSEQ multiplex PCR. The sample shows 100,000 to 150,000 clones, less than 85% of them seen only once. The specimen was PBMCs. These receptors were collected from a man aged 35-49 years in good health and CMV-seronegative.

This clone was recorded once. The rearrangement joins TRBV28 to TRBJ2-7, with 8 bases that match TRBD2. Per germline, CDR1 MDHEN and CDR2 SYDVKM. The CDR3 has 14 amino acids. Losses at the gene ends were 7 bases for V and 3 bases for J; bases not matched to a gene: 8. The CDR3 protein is CASTQRGLDYEQYF. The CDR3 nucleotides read TGTGCCAGCACCCAGAGGGGACTAGACTACGAGCAGTACTTC. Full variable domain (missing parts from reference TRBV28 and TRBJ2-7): DVKVTQSSRYLVKRTGEKVFLECVQDMDHENMFWYRQDPGLGLRLIYFSYDVKMKEKGDIPEGYSVSREKKERFSLILESASTNQTSMYLCASTQRGLDYEQYFGPGTRLTVT.

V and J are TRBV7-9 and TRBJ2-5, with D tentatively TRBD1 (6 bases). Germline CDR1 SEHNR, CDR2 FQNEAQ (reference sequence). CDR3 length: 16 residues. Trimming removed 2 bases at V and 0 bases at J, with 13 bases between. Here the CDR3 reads CASSLRSGVNQETQYF. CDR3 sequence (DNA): TGTGCCAGCAGCTTAAGGTCAGGGGTTAACCAAGAGACCCAGTACTTC.

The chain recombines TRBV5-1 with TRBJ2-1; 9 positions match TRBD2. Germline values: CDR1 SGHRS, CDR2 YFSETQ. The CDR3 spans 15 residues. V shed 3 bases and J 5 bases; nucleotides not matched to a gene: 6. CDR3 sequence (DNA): TGCGCCAGCAGCTATAGCGGGAGTCTTGACAATGAGCAGTTCTTC. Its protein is CASSYSGSLDNEQFF.

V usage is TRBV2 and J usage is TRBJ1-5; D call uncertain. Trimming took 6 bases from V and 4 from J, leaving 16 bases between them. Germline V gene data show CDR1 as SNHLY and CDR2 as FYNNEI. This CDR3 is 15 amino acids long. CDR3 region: CASSGGPAGNQPQHF. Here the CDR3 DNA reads TGTGCCAGCAGCGGAGGACCCGCCGGGAATCAGCCCCAGCATTTT.

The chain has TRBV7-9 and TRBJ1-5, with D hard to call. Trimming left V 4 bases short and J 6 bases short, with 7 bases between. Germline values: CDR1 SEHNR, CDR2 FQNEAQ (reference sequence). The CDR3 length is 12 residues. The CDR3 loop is CASSYAGQPQHF. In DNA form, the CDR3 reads TGTGCCAGCAGCTATGCCGGTCAGCCCCAGCATTTT. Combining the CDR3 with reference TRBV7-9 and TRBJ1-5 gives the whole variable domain DTGVSQNPRHKITKRGQNVTFRCDPISEHNRLYWYRQTLGQGPEFLTYFQNEAQLEKSRLLSDRFSAERPKGSFSTLEIQRTEQGDSAMYLCASSYAGQPQHFGDGTRLSIL.

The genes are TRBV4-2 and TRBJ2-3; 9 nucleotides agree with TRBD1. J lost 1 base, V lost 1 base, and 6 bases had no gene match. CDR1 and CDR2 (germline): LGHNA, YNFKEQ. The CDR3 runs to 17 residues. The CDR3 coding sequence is TGTGCCAGCAGCCAAGTGGGACAGGGAAGGGGCACAGATACGCAGTATTTT. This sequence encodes CASSQVGQGRGTDTQYF.

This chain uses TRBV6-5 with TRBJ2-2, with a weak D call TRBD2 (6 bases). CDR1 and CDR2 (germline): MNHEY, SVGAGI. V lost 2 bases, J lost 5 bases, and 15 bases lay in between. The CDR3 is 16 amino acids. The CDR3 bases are TGTGCCAGCAGTTACAACAAGAGGAGGGATACCGGGGAGCTGTTTTTT. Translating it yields CASSYNKRRDTGELFF.

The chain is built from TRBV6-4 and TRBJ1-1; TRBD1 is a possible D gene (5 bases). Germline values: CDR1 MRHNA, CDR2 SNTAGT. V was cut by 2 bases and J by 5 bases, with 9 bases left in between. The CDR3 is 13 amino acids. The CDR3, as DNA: TGTGCCAGCAGTGACAGGGAGGGGACTGAAGCTTTCTTT. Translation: CASSDREGTEAFF.

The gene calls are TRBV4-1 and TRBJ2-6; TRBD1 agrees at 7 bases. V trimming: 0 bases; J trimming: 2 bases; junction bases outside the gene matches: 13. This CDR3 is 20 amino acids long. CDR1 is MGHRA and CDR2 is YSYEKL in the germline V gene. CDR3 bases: TGCGCCAGCAGCCAAGAGTCGGACAGGACCTACCGACCTGGGGCCAACGTCCTGACTTTC. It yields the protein CASSQESDRTYRPGANVLTF.

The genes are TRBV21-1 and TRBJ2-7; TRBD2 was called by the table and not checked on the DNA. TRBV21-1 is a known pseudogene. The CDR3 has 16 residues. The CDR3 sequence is CASSKAPSGETYEQYF. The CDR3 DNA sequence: TGTGCCAGCAGCAAAGCCCCTAGCGGGGAAACCTACGAGCAGTACTTC.

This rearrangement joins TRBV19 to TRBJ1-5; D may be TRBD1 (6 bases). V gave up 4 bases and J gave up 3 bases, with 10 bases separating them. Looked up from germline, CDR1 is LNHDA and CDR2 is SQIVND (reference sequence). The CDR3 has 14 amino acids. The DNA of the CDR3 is TGTGCCAGTAGTACTACAGGGTTCAATCAGCCCCAGCATTTT. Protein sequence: CASSTTGFNQPQHF.

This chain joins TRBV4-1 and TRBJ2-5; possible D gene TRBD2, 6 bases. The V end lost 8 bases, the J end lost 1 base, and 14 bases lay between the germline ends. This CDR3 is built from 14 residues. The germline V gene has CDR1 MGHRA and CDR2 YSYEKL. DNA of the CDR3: TGCGCCAGCCGGGGGTTGAGTTCCCAAGAGACCCAGTACTTC. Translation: CASRGLSSQETQYF.

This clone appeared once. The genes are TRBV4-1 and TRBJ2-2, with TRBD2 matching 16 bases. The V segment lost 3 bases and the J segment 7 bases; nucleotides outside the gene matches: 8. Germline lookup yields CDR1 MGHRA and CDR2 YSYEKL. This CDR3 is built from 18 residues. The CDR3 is CASSHLPGLAGGIGELFF. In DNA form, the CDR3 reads TGCGCCAGCAGCCATCTCCCGGGACTAGCGGGAGGGATCGGGGAGCTGTTTTTT.

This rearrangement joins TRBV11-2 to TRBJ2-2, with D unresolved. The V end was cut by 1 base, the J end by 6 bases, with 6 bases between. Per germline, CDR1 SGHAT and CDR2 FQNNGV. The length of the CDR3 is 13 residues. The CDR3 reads CASSLGSSGELFF. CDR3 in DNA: TGTGCCAGCAGCTTAGGTAGCTCCGGGGAGCTGTTTTTT.

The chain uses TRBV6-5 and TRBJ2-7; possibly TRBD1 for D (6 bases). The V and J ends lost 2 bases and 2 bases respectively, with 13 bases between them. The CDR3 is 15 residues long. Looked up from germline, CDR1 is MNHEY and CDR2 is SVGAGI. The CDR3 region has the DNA TGTGCCAGCAGTTACCGATACGACAGGACCTACGAGCAGTACTTC. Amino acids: CASSYRYDRTYEQYF.

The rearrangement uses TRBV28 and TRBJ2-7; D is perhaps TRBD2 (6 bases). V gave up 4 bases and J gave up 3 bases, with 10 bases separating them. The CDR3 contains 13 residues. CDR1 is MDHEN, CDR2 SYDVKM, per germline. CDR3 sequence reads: CASSSGTVYEQYF. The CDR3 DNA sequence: TGTGCCAGCAGTTCAGGGACTGTCTACGAGCAGTACTTC.

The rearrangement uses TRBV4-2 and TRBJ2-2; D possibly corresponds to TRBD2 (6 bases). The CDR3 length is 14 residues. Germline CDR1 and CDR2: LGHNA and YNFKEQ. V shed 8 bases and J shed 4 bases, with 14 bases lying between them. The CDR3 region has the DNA TGTGCCAGCCGGGGGTCAGGGTTCACCGGGGAGCTGTTTTTT. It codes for CASRGSGFTGELFF.

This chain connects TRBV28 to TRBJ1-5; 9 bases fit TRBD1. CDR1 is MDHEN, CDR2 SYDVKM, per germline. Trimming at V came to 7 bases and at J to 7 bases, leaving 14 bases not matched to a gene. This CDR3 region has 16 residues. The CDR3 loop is CASKGQKQGAWQPQHF. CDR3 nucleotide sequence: TGTGCCAGCAAAGGGCAGAAACAGGGGGCATGGCAGCCCCAGCATTTT.

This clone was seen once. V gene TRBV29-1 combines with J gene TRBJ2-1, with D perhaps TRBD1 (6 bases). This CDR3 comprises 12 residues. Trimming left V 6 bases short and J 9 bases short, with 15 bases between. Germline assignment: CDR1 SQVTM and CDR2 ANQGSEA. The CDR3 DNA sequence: TGCAGCGTGGGTACAGGGCTCAGTGAGCAGTTCTTC. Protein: CSVGTGLSEQFF.

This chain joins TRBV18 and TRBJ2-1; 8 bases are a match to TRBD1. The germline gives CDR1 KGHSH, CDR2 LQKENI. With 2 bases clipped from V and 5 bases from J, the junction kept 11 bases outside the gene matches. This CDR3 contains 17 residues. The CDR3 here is CASSPGLWAGGHNEQFF. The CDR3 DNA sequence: TGTGCCAGCTCACCAGGATTGTGGGCAGGGGGCCACAATGAGCAGTTCTTC.

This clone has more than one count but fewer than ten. Written as DNA, the CDR3 is TGCGCCAGCAGCCAAGAACGGGGCGCGGGGAGCACTGAAGCTTTCTTT. It is translated as CASSQERGAGSTEAFF. This chain joins TRBV4-1 and TRBJ1-1; D is possibly TRBD1 (5 bases). Trimming pared 0 bases from V and 4 bases from J, leaving 15 bases between. The length of the CDR3 is 16 residues. Per the germline V gene, CDR1 is MGHRA and CDR2 is YSYEKL.

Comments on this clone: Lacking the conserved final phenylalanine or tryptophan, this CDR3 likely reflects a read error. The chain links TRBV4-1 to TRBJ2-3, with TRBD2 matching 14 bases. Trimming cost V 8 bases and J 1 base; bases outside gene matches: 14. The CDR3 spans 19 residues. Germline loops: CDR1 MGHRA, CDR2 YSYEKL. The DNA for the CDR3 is TGCGCCAGCCCCCCGGGACTAGCGGGGGTACCTCACCGCACAGATACGCAGTATGTT. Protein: CASPPGLAGVPHRTDTQYV.

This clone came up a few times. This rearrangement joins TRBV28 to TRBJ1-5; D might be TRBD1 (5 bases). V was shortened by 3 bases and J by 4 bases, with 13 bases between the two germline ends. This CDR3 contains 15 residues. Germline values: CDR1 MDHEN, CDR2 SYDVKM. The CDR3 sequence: CASSFQGEGNQPQHF. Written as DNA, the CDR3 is TGTGCCAGCAGTTTTCAGGGTGAAGGAAATCAGCCCCAGCATTTT.

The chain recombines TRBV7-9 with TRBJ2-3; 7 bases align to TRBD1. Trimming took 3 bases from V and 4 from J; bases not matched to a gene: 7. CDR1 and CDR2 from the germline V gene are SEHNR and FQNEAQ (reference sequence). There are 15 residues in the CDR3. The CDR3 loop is CASSLGQGDADTQYF. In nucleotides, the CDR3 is TGTGCCAGCAGCTTGGGGCAGGGGGACGCAGATACGCAGTATTTT.

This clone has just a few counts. The CDR3 loop reads CASSLVSGQPGGQPQHF. The CDR3 DNA reads TGTGCCAGCAGTTTGGTTTCCGGACAGCCCGGTGGTCAGCCCCAGCATTTT. The chain carries TRBV27 and TRBJ1-5; perhaps TRBD1 as D (6 bases). Trimming removed 3 bases at V and 6 bases at J, with 21 bases between. This CDR3 contains 17 residues. CDR1 is MNHEY, CDR2 SMNVEV, per germline (reference sequence).

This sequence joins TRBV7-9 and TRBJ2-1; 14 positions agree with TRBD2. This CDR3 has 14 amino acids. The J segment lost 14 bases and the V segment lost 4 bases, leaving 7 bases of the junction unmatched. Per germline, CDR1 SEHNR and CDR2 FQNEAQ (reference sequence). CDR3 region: CASSSTSGGAGKFF. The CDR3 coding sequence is TGTGCCAGCAGCTCGACTAGCGGGGGGGCCGGGAAGTTCTTC. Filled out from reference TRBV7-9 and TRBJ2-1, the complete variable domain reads DTGVSQNPRHKITKRGQNVTFRCDPISEHNRLYWYRQTLGQGPEFLTYFQNEAQLEKSRLLSDRFSAERPKGSFSTLEIQRTEQGDSAMYLCASSSTSGGAGKFFGPGTRLTVL.

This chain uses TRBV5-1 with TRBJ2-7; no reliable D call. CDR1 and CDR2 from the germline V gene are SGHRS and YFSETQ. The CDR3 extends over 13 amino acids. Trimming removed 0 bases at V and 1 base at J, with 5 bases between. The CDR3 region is CASSLVGSYEQYF. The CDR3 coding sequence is TGCGCCAGCAGCTTGGTCGGGTCCTACGAGCAGTACTTC.

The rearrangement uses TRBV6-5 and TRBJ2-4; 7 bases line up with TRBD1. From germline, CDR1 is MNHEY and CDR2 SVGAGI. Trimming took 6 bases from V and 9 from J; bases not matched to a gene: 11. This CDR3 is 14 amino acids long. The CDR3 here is CASSSGLPGGIQYF. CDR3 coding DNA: TGTGCCAGCAGCTCTGGCCTCCCAGGGGGCATTCAGTACTTC.